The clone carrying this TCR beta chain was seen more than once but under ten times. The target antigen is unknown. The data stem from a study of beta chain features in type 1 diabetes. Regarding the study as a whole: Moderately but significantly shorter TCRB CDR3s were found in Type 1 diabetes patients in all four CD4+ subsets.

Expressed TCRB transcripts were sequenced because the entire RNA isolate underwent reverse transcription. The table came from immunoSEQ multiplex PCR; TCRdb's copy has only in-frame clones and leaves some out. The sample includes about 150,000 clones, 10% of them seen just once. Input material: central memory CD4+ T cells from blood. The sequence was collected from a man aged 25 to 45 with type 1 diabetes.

The CDR3 coding sequence is TGTGCCAGCAATGGCGGGAGTCGGCGCGAGCAGTACTTC. Amino acid sequence: CASNGGSRREQYF. This chain connects TRBV28 to TRBJ2-7, with 7 positions matching TRBD2. The CDR3 is 13 residues long. Germline V gene lookup returns CDR1 MDHEN and CDR2 SYDVKM. V trimming: 7 bases; J trimming: 6 bases; junction bases outside the gene matches: 9.